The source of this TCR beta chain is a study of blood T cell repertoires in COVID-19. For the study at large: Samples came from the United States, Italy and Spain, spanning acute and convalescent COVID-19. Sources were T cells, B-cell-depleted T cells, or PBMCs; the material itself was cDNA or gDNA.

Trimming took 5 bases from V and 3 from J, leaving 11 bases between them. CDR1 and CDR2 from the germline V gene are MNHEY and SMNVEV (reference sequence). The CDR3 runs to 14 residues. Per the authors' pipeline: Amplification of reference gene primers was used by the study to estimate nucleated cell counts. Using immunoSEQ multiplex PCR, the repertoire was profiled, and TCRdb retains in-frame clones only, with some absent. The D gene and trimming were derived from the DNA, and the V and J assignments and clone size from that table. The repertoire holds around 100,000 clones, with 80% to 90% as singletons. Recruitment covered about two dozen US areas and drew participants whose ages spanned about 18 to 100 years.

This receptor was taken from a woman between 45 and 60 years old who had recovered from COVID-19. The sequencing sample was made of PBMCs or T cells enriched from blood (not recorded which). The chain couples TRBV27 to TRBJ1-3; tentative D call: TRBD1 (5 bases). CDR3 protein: CASSRGGDGNTIYF. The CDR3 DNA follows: TGTGCCAGCAGTCGAGGAGGGGATGGAAACACCATATATTTT.